The T cell receptor (beta chain) under discussion was sequenced for a study of blood T cell repertoires in COVID-19 (dated by TCRdb to 2019 to 2021). In terms of the full investigation: Collaborator samples came from the United States, Italy and Spain and covered acute and convalescent phases of COVID-19. Where available, HLA class I and class II types were obtained from metadata supplied by the sample provider rather than from assay-based typing. The repertoires were made available in a free public database intended to serve as a resource for research on the immune response to SARS-CoV-2. The prospective study material was composed of cDNA or gDNA derived from T cells, B-cell-depleted T cells, or PBMCs. Samples were obtained from the ongoing ImmuneRACE study (first 160 participants) and from approximately 1,200 subjects provided by 6 global collaborators. The dataset comprised deeply sampled blood TCRbeta repertoires from subjects exposed to, actively infected with, or recovered from COVID-19. Sample metadata almost always included a de-identified subject ID, COVID-19 status, age in years and sex. General study outcomes and caveats: Clinical and demographic metadata were provided uncurated, with the amount varying by source and participant.

The trim is 4 bases for V and 10 bases for J, with a gap of 11 bases between the germline ends. The CDR3 sequence holds 11 residues, the cysteine and phenylalanine included. The retained sequence is limited to the CDR3, 33 bases, with the frame set at the first base. The CDR1 and CDR2 encoded by the germline V gene are MNHEY and SVGEGT. The collaborating institutions used their own protocols to collect whole blood in K2EDTA tubes. For TCRbeta analysis, collaborators shipped samples in one of three forms: frozen whole blood, isolated PBMCs, or DNA extracted from either of those sample types. Note on this clone: Its target antigen remains unknown. No per-base quality is available; no much larger clone lies one base away.

The immunoSEQ Assay, a bias-controlled multiplex PCR, was used to amplify TCRbeta CDR3 regions from genomic DNA. On the authors' methods: Nucleated cell counts per sample were estimated from amplification of reference gene primers within the assay. To quantify the absolute abundance of each unique TCRbeta CDR3 rearrangement, sequence reads were collapsed and filtered. For each sample, productive Simpson clonality was calculated by taking the square root of Simpson's diversity index across productive rearrangements. Imported from immuneACCESS, the table was reduced by TCRdb to in-frame sequences with V and J called. These copies leave out some clones; in studies compared against another copy, an unresolved V gene accounts for under half, and the cause of the remainder is not known. V and J calls and clone size follow that table, whereas D and trimming were derived from the DNA. A total of some 43,000 clones appear in this sample, approximately 84% of them only once. In total, the top ten clones hold about 4% of the sample.

The rearrangement joined TRBV6-2 or TRBV6-3 to TRBJ2-7; a weak D assignment points to TRBD1 (6 bases agree). This receptor was identified in a man over 45 with active COVID-19. Specimen: peripheral blood. CDR3 protein: CASSWQGNQYF. The DNA is TGTGCCAGCAGTTGGCAGGGGAACCAGTACTTC.